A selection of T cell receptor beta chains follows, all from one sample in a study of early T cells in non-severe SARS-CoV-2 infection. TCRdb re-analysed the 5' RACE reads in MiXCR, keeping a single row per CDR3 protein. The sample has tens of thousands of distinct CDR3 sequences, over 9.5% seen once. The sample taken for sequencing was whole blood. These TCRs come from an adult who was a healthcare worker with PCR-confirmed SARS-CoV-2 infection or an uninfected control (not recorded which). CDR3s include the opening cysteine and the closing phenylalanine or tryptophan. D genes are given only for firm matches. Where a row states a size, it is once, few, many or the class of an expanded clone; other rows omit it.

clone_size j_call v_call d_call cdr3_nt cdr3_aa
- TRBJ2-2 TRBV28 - TGTGCCAGCAGGAAGAGCACCGGGGAGCTGTTTTTT CASRKSTGELFF
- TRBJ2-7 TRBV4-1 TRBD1 TGCGCCAGCAGCCAAGCCGGGACAGGGGGCCTTAACGAGCAGTACTTC CASSQAGTGGLNEQYF
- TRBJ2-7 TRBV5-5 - TGTGCCAGCAGCTTAGAGCCCGCCCTCGAGCAGTACTTC CASSLEPALEQYF
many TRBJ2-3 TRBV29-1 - TGCAGCGTTCCCGGCGATGGCAGCGATACGCAGTATTTT CSVPGDGSDTQYF
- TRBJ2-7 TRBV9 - TGTGCCAGCAGCGTAGGAGGCGCGGGGTCCTACGAGCAGTACTTC CASSVGGAGSYEQYF
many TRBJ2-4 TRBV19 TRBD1 TGTGCCAGTAGTACACAGGGGGCCCAAAACATTCAGTACTTC CASSTQGAQNIQYF
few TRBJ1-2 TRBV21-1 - TGTGCCAGCAGCAGAGGGACAGGGGAATGCGGAGGCTACACCTTC CASSRGTGECGGYTF
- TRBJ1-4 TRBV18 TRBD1 TGTGCCAGCTCACCAGGGACAGAAATAAATGAAAAACTGTTTTTT CASSPGTEINEKLFF
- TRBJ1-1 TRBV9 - TGTGCCAGCAGCGTAGGAGAAATTAACACTGAAGCTTTCTTT CASSVGEINTEAFF
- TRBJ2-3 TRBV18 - TGTGCCAGCTCTCAGGACAGCACGGATACGCAGTATTTT CASSQDSTDTQYF
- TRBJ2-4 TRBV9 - TGTGCCAGCAGCGTAAACCGACGTATTTCAACAGCCAAAAACATTCAGTACTTC CASSVNRRISTAKNIQYF
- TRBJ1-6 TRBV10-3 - TGTGCCATCAGTGAGGAGGATAATTCACCCCTCCACTTT CAISEEDNSPLHF
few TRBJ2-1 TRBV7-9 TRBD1 TGTGCCAGCAGCGATCCACGACAGGGGACAAATTACAATGAGCAGTTCTTC CASSDPRQGTNYNEQFF
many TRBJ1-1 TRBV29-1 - TGCAGCGTTGAAGCCAGGACAATGAACACTGAAGCTTTCTTT CSVEARTMNTEAFF
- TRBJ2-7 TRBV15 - TGTGCCACCAGCAGAGGACTTAACCCCTACGAGCAGTACTTC CATSRGLNPYEQYF
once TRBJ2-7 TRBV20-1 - TGCAGTGCTATTAGCCGGGACCGTGCCATGGAGCAGTACTTC CSAISRDRAMEQYF
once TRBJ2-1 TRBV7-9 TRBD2 TGTGCCAGCAGCTTAGGACTAGCGGGAGATGAGCAGTTCTTC CASSLGLAGDEQFF
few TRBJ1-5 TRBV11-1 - TGTGCCAGCAGCTTGGGCCAAGATCAGCCCCAGCATTTT CASSLGQDQPQHF
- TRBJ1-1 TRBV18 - TGTGCCAGCTCACCGACCGGAGCAACGAACACTGAAGCTTTCTTT CASSPTGATNTEAFF
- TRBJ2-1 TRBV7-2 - TGTGCCAGCAGCTTCGACCCACTTATGCATGAGCAGTTCTTC CASSFDPLMHEQFF
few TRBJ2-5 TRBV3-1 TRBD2 TGTGCCAGCAGCCAAGAATATCTAGCGGGACGACAAGAGACCCAGTACTTC CASSQEYLAGRQETQYF
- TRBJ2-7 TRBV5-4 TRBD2 TGTGCCAGCCAAGCTCTGACTAGCGGGAGCCTAAACTTC CASQALTSGSLNF
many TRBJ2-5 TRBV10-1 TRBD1 TGCGCCAGCGTAGGGACAGCTAACAACCAAGAGACCCAGTACTTC CASVGTANNQETQYF
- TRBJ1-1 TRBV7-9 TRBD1 TGTGCCAGCAGTCGACAGGGTCTCGTTAGAATTATGAACACTGAAGCTTTCTTT CASSRQGLVRIMNTEAFF
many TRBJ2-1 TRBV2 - TGTGCCAGCAGTAGGGACTGGCCATCTGAGCAGTTCTTC CASSRDWPSEQFF
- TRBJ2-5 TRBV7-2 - TGTGCCAGCAGCCCGTACCAAGAGACCCAGTACTTC CASSPYQETQYF
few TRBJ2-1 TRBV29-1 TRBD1 TGCAGCGTTGAAGGGGTGGACAGGGCCTCCTACAATGAGCAGTTCTTC CSVEGVDRASYNEQFF
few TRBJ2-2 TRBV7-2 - TGTGCCAGCAGCCGCGATGGAAGGACCGCGAACACCGGGGAGCTGTTTTTT CASSRDGRTANTGELFF
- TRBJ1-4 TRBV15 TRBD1 TGTGCCACCGAAGGACCGACAGGGGGCAATAATGAAAAACTGTTTTTT CATEGPTGGNNEKLFF
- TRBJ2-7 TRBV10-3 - TGTGCCATCAGTGATTACCGGGAGTGGTACTTC CAISDYREWYF
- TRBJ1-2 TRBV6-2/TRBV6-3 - TGTGCCAGCAGCACGGCAGGGAAGGGCTATGGCTACACCTTC CASSTAGKGYGYTF
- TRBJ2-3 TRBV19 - TGTGCCAGTAGTATTGGGCTAGCCAGCGATACGCAGTATTTT CASSIGLASDTQYF
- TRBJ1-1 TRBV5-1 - TGCGCCAGCAGTTGGGAGAACACTGAAGCTTTCTTT CASSWENTEAFF
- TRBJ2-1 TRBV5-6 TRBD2 TGTGCCAGCAGCTTAAAACCGGGACTAGCGGTTCGGAATGAGCAGTTCTTC CASSLKPGLAVRNEQFF
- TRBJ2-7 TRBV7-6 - TGTGCCAGCAGCTTAGAAATTGCAGGGTACAGCTACGAGCAGTACTTC CASSLEIAGYSYEQYF
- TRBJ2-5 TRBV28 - TGTGCCAGCAGATCCGGCCAAGAGACCCAGTACTTC CASRSGQETQYF
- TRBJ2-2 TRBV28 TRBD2 TGTGCCAGCAGCGGGACTACAGACTTGTTTGAGTGGGCCGGGGAGCTGTTTTTT CASSGTTDLFEWAGELFF
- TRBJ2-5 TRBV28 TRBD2 TGTGCCAGCAGCCTGCTAGCGGGAAAAGAGACCCAGTACTTC CASSLLAGKETQYF
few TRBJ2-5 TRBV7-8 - TGTGCCAGCAGCTTATTTTTGGGGTCCACCCAAGAGACCCAGTACTTC CASSLFLGSTQETQYF
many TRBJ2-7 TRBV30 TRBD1 TGTGCCGGGAGACAGGGCCTCGGGGAGCAGTACTTC CAGRQGLGEQYF
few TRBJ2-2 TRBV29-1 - TGCAGCGGGGACGACATTACCGGGGAGCTGTTTTTT CSGDDITGELFF
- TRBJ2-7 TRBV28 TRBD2 TGTGCCAGCAGTATCAGCGGGAGAGAGCAGTACTTC CASSISGREQYF
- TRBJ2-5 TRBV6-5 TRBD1 TGTGCCAGCAGTTACGACACTACAGGGGGCGAAGAGACCCAGTACTTC CASSYDTTGGEETQYF
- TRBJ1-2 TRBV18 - TGTGCCAGCTCGCCTGCCGGGCGGACAGACTATGGCTACACCTTC CASSPAGRTDYGYTF
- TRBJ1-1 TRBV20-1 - TGCAGTGCTAGTAGCGGGAGGACAGCTCTCACTGAAGCTTTCTTT CSASSGRTALTEAFF
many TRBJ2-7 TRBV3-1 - TGTGCCAGCAGCCAAGGCTCAGGGGGAGGCTACGAGCAGTACTTC CASSQGSGGGYEQYF